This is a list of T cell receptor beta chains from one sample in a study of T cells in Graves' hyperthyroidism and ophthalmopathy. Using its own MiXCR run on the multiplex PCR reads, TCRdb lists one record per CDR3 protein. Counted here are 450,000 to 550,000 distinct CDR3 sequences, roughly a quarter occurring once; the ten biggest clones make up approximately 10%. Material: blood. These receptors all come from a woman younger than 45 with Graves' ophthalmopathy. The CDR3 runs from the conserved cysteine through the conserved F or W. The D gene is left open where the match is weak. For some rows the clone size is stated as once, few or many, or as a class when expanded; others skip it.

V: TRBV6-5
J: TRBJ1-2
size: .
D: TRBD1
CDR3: CASSYAGQRYGYTF
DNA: TGTGCCAGCAGTTACGCGGGACAGCGTTATGGCTACACCTTC

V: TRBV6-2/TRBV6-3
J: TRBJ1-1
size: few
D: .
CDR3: CASSYPARFGEAFF
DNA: TGTGCCAGCAGTTACCCAGCCCGCTTCGGTGAAGCTTTCTTT

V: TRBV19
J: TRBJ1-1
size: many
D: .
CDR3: CASSRGLGTEAFF
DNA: TGTGCCAGTAGTAGGGGGCTGGGCACTGAAGCTTTCTTT

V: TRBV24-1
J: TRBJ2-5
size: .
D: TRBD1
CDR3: CATSETGGLETQYF
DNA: TGTGCCACCAGTGAGACAGGGGGACTGGAGACCCAGTACTTC

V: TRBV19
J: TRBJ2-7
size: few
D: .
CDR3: CASKEQGSYEQYF
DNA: TGTGCCAGTAAGGAGCAGGGGTCCTACGAGCAGTACTTC

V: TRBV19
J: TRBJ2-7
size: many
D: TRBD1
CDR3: CASSVGQGSSYEQYF
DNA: TGTGCCAGTAGTGTGGGACAGGGAAGCTCCTACGAGCAGTACTTC

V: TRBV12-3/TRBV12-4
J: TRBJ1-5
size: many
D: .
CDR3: CASSPNGQPQHF
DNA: TGTGCCAGCAGCCCCAATGGGCAGCCCCAGCATTTT

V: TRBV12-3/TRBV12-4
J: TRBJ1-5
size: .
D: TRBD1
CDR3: CASSFRTGDNEPQHF
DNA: TGTGCCAGCAGTTTCCGGACAGGGGACAATGAGCCCCAGCATTTT

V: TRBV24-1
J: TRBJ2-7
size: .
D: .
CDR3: CATSDLRRGRYLSYEQYF
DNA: TGTGCCACCAGTGATTTGAGACGTGGGAGATACCTCTCCTACGAGCAGTACTTC

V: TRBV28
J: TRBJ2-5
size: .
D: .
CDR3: CASTLTPQYF
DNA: TGTGCCAGCACCTTGACCCCACAGTACTTC

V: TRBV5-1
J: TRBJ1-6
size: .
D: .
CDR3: CASSLANEGSSYNSPLHF
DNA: TGCGCCAGCAGCTTGGCCAATGAGGGGAGCTCCTATAATTCACCCCTCCACTTT

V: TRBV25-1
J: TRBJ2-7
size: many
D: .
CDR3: CASSPSGGPSYEQYF
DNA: TGTGCCAGCAGTCCTTCTGGAGGTCCTTCCTACGAGCAGTACTTC

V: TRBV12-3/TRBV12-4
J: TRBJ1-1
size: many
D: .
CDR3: CASSFAVRGAFF
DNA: TGTGCCAGCAGCTTCGCAGTACGCGGGGCTTTCTTT

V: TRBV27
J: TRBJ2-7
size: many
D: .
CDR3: CASQGVGYEQYF
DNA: TGTGCCAGCCAGGGAGTTGGCTACGAGCAGTACTTC

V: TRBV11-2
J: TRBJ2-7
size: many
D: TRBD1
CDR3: CASSSLRTGGYEQYF
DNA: TGTGCCAGCAGCTCCTTGAGGACAGGCGGCTACGAGCAGTACTTC

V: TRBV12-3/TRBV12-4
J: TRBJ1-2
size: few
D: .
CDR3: CASSLGRLSGYTF
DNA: TGTGCCAGCAGTTTGGGCAGGCTGTCGGGCTACACCTTC

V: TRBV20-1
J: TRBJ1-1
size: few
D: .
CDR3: CSASPYANTEAFF
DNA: TGCAGTGCTTCCCCATACGCGAACACTGAAGCTTTCTTT

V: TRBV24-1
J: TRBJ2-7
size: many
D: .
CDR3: CATSDFPRGEQYF
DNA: TGTGCCACCAGTGATTTTCCCAGGGGCGAGCAGTACTTC

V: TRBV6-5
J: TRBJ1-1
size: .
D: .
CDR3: CASSNRQEKAFF
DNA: TGTGCCAGCAGTAACCGACAGGAGAAAGCTTTCTTT

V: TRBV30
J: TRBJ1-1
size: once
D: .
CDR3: CAWTGTYTEAFF
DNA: TGTGCCTGGACTGGGACTTACACTGAAGCTTTCTTT

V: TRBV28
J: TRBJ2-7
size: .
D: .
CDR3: CASSLAGALDEQYF
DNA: TGTGCCAGCAGTTTGGCGGGGGCTTTGGACGAGCAGTACTTC

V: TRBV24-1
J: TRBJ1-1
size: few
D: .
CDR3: CATSDFRSTEAFF
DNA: TGTGCCACCAGTGATTTCCGTAGCACTGAAGCTTTCTTT

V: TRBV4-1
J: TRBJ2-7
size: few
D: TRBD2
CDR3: CASSQDLEPSGVYEQYF
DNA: TGCGCCAGCAGCCAAGATCTTGAGCCTAGCGGGGTATACGAGCAGTACTTC

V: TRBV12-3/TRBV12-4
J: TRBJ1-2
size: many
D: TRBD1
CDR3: CASSLASQGASYTF
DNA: TGTGCCAGCAGTTTAGCGAGCCAGGGGGCTAGCTACACCTTC

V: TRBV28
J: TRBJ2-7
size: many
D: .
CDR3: CASSSTSARGPSYEQYF
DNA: TGTGCCAGCAGTTCCACCTCTGCGCGGGGCCCTTCCTACGAGCAGTACTTC

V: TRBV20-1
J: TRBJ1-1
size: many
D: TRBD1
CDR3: CSVSRGTTEAFF
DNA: TGCAGTGTCAGCAGGGGGACAACTGAAGCTTTCTTT

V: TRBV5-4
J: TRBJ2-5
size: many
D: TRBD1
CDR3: CASSLRQGAETQYF
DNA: TGTGCCAGCAGCTTAAGACAGGGTGCGGAGACCCAGTACTTC

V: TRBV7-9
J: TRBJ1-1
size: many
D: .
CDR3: CASSIGLTNTEAFF
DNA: TGTGCCAGCAGTATCGGACTGACGAACACTGAAGCTTTCTTT

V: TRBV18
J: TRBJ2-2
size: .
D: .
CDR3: CASSPPRDTGELFF
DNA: TGTGCCAGCTCACCGCCCCGGGACACCGGGGAGCTGTTTTTT

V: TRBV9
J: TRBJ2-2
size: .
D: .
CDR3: CASSVNVVGVAGELCF
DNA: TGTGCCAGCAGCGTGAATGTAGTGGGGGTTGCCGGGGAGCTGTGTTTT

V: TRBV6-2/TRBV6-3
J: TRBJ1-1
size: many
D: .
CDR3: CASSTRGDTEAFF
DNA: TGTGCCAGCAGTACCAGGGGAGACACTGAAGCTTTCTTT

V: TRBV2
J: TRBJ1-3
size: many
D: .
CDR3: CASSPQRGTGNTIYF
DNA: TGTGCCAGCAGTCCCCAACGGGGAACAGGAAACACCATATATTTT

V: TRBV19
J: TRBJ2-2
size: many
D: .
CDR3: CASSFQTNTGELFF
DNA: TGTGCCAGTAGTTTTCAAACGAACACCGGGGAGCTGTTTTTT

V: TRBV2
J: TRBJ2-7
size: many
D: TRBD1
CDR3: CASTRPQGAWEQYF
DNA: TGTGCCAGCACTCGGCCACAGGGGGCGTGGGAGCAGTACTTC

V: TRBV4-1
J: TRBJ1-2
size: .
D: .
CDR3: CASSQDVTGFYGYTF
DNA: TGCGCCAGCAGCCAAGATGTAACCGGGTTCTATGGCTACACCTTC

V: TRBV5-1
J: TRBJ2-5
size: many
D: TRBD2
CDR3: CASSLSGGETQYF
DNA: TGTGCCAGCAGCTTGAGCGGGGGAGAGACCCAGTACTTC

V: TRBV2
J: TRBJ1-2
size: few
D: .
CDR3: CASSDSSRGYTF
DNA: TGTGCCAGCAGTGACAGCTCCCGTGGCTACACCTTC

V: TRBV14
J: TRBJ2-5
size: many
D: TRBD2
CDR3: CASSQDSLADQETQYF
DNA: TGTGCCAGCAGCCAAGATAGCCTAGCGGATCAAGAGACCCAGTACTTC

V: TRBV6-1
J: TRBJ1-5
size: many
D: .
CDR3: CASSGPNQPQHF
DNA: TGTGCCAGCAGTGGCCCCAATCAGCCCCAGCATTTT

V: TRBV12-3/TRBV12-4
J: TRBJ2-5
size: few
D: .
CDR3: CASSPATGTEETQYF
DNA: TGTGCCAGCAGCCCTGCTACCGGGACCGAAGAGACCCAGTACTTC

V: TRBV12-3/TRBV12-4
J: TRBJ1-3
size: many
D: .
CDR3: CASSGQILSGNTIYF
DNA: TGTGCCAGCAGTGGGCAGATCCTCTCTGGAAACACCATATATTTT

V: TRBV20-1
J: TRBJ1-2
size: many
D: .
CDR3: CSASALLNYGYTF
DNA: TGCAGTGCTAGTGCGCTGCTAAACTATGGCTACACCTTC

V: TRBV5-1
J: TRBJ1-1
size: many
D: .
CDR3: CASSPEGQGNTEAFF
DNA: TGCGCCAGCAGCCCCGAGGGCCAGGGGAACACTGAAGCTTTCTTT

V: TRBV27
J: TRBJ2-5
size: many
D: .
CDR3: CASSLTWYQETQYF
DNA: TGTGCCAGCAGTCTCACATGGTACCAAGAGACCCAGTACTTC

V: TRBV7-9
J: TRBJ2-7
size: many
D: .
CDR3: CASSPTFYEQYF
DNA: TGTGCCAGCAGTCCCACCTTCTACGAGCAGTACTTC

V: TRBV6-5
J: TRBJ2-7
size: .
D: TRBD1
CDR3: CASSYSFRDRGYEQYF
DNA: TGTGCCAGCAGTTACTCATTCCGGGACAGGGGCTACGAGCAGTACTTC

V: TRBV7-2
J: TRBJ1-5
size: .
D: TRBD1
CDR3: CASRGQGDRPQHF
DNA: TGTGCCAGCCGTGGACAGGGAGACCGGCCCCAGCATTTT

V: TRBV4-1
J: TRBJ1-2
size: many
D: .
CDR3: CASSQEPGAYGYTF
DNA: TGCGCCAGCAGCCAAGAGCCAGGGGCCTATGGCTACACCTTC

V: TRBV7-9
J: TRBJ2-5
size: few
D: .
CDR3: CASQLTLVGTQYF
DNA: TGTGCCAGCCAGCTTACTCTAGTCGGGACCCAGTACTTC

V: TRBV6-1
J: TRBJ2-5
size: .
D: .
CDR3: CASKERVLETQYF
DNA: TGTGCCAGCAAGGAGCGGGTCCTGGAGACCCAGTACTTC